The 24 T cell receptor beta chains given below trace back to one sample, sequenced in a study of T cell responses to AZD1222 COVID-19 vaccine. The table came from immunoSEQ multiplex PCR; TCRdb's copy has only in-frame clones and leaves some out. Seen here are roughly 150,000 clones, roughly 88% observed once, and the top ten hold roughly 3.5%. The sequences come from peripheral blood, collected on day 0 of MenACWY control vaccination. Source of these receptors: an adult in good health.

The chain has TRBV7-8 and TRBJ1-2, with D uncertain. V lost 2 bases and J 8 bases, leaving 9 bases between the germline ends. The CDR3 consists of 12 residues. Germline V gene sequence: CDR1 SGHVS, CDR2 FQNEAQ. CDR3 loop: CASSLPGGGYTF. In DNA form, the CDR3 reads TGTGCCAGCAGCTTACCGGGCGGCGGCTACACCTTC. Combining the CDR3 with reference TRBV7-8 and TRBJ1-2 gives the whole variable domain GAGVSQSPRYKVAKRGQDVALRCDPISGHVSLFWYQQALGQGPEFLTYFQNEAQLDKSGLPSDRFFAERPEGSVSTLKIQRTQQEDSAVYLCASSLPGGGYTFGSGTRLTVV.

The chain uses TRBV12-5 and TRBJ2-2, with D hard to call. Germline CDR1 is LGHNT and CDR2 is FRNRAP. Trimming left V 5 bases short and J 5 bases short, with 9 bases between. The CDR3 contains 13 residues. CDR3 coding DNA: TGTGCTAGTGGTCCCCCGCGGACCGGGGAGCTGTTTTTT. This encodes CASGPPRTGELFF. Based on the CDR3 plus reference TRBV12-5 and TRBJ2-2, the full variable domain is DARVTQTPRHKVTEMGQEVTMRCQPILGHNTVFWYRQTMMQGLELLAYFRNRAPLDDSGMPKDRFSAEMPDATLATLKIQPSEPRDSAVYFCASGPPRTGELFFGEGSRLTVL.

V gene TRBV5-5 combines with J gene TRBJ1-2, with 7 bases fitting TRBD1. Trimming at V came to 0 bases and at J to 1 base, leaving 6 bases not matched to a gene. The CDR3 loop spans 16 amino acids. The germline CDR1 and CDR2 sequences are SGHKS and YYEKEE (reference sequence). The CDR3 DNA is TGTGCCAGCAGCTTGGTTTGGGGGACAGATAACTATGGCTACACCTTC. It is translated as CASSLVWGTDNYGYTF.

J is TRBJ1-1 and V is TRBV5-5; D call uncertain. Looked up from germline, CDR1 is SGHKS and CDR2 is YYEKEE (reference sequence). This CDR3 comprises 14 residues. The V end lost 5 bases, the J end lost 1 base, and 12 bases lay between the germline ends. In DNA, the CDR3 is TGTGCCAGCAGTTTGAATCCTTCGAACACTGAAGCTTTCTTT. Translation gives CASSLNPSNTEAFF.

The gene calls are TRBV5-4 and TRBJ2-7; D not certain. CDR1 and CDR2 (germline): SGHNT, YYREEE (reference sequence). The CDR3 is made up of 13 amino acids. Between the trimmed V and J ends, which lost 6 bases and 1 base, there was a span of 11 bases. The CDR3 loop reads CASNQAGSYEQYF. CDR3 bases: TGTGCCAGCAACCAAGCCGGGTCCTACGAGCAGTACTTC.

This chain connects TRBV11-2 to TRBJ2-7; D uncertain. The germline V gene encodes CDR1 SGHAT and CDR2 FQNNGV. V gave up 2 bases and J gave up 5 bases, with 13 bases separating them. This CDR3 has 14 amino acids. CDR3 bases: TGTGCCAGCAGCTTATACCAAGGTAGCCACGAGCAGTACTTC. This encodes CASSLYQGSHEQYF.

V is TRBV4-1 and J is TRBJ2-1, with TRBD2 matching over 12 bases. The CDR3 is 18 amino acids. Germline loops: CDR1 MGHRA, CDR2 YSYEKL. Trimming at V came to 0 bases and at J to 6 bases, leaving 9 bases not matched to a gene. As DNA, the CDR3 is TGCGCCAGCAGCCAAGAGGGGACCGGGACTAGCGGGTCCAATGAGCAGTTCTTC. Translated, it gives CASSQEGTGTSGSNEQFF.

The chain uses TRBV10-3 and TRBJ2-1; TRBD1 matches at 7 bases. With 4 bases clipped from V and 6 bases from J, the junction kept 6 bases outside the gene matches. CDR1 is ENHRY and CDR2 is SYGVKD in the germline V gene. CDR3 length equals 14 residues. The CDR3 spells CAISGDRYSNEQFF. The DNA for the CDR3 is TGTGCCATCAGTGGGGACAGATATTCCAATGAGCAGTTCTTC.

This rearrangement joins TRBV9 to TRBJ2-1, with a weak D call TRBD1 (6 bases). CDR1 SGDLS and CDR2 YYNGEE come from the germline V gene. The CDR3 is 16 residues long. The V end was cut by 5 bases, the J end by 1 base, with 16 bases between. The CDR3 DNA is TGTGCCAGCAGTACCACAGGGTCCGCATCCTACAATGAGCAGTTCTTC. The encoded protein is CASSTTGSASYNEQFF.

The chain recombines TRBV12-5 with TRBJ1-5; TRBD1 agrees at 8 bases. Looked up from germline, CDR1 is LGHNT and CDR2 is FRNRAP. J lost 5 bases, V lost 2 bases, and 11 bases had no gene match. This CDR3 contains 17 residues. The CDR3 bases are TGTGCTAGTGGTTTGATCCTGACAGGGGAGGATCATCAGCCCCAGCATTTT. Translated: CASGLILTGEDHQPQHF.

This rearrangement joins TRBV27 to TRBJ2-7; tentatively, D is TRBD2 (5 bases). The CDR3 has 16 amino acids. V was cut by 0 bases and J by 7 bases, with 19 bases left in between. The germline V gene encodes CDR1 MNHEY and CDR2 SMNVEV (reference sequence). The CDR3 spells CASSLSRTGLSSEQYF. The CDR3 nucleotides read TGTGCCAGCAGTTTATCCCGGACGGGGTTAAGTTCGGAGCAGTACTTC.

The J gene is TRBJ1-1, the V gene TRBV18; possible D gene TRBD1, 6 bases. CDR3 length: 14 residues. Germline CDR1 is KGHSH and CDR2 is LQKENI. Trimming took off 5 bases at V and 5 bases at J, with 15 bases between the two ends. The CDR3 region is CASSSDRLKTEAFF. The DNA for the CDR3 is TGTGCCAGCTCATCGGACAGACTAAAGACTGAAGCTTTCTTT.

The chain uses TRBV11-3 and TRBJ2-5; D not resolved. The V end lost 1 base, the J end lost 1 base, and 7 bases lay between the germline ends. CDR1 SGHNT and CDR2 YENEEA come from the germline V gene. The CDR3 consists of 14 residues. The CDR3 DNA is TGTGCCAGCAGCTTAGGCCAGGTCCAAGAGACCCAGTACTTC. This translates into CASSLGQVQETQYF.

This chain links TRBV7-9 with TRBJ1-4, with D hard to call. The V and J ends lost 3 bases and 8 bases respectively, with 10 bases between them. This CDR3 spans 13 amino acids. Germline lookup yields CDR1 SEHNR and CDR2 FQNEAQ (reference sequence). In DNA, the CDR3 is TGTGCCAGCAGCTTTCGGGAGCAAGAAAAACTGTTTTTT. Translating it yields CASSFREQEKLFF.

This clone was found once. The chain recombines TRBV18 with TRBJ1-5; no definite D call. The germline V gene encodes CDR1 KGHSH and CDR2 LQKENI. The CDR3 has 16 residues. Trimming took 6 bases from V and 0 from J, leaving 15 bases between them. The CDR3 loop reads CASSPSILDSNQPQHF. As DNA, the CDR3 is TGTGCCAGCTCCCCGAGCATCCTAGATAGCAATCAGCCCCAGCATTTT.

This chain connects TRBV5-6 to TRBJ1-5; 9 nucleotides align to TRBD1. The CDR3 has 15 residues. Germline assignment: CDR1 SGHDT and CDR2 YYEEEE. The V and J ends lost 5 bases and 0 bases, in that order; junction bases with no gene match: 3. In DNA form, the CDR3 reads TGTGCCAGCAGTAGGACAGGGGCTAGCAATCAGCCCCAGCATTTT. Its protein is CASSRTGASNQPQHF.

This CDR3 reads CASSQWNSEGNTIYF. The DNA for the CDR3 is TGCGCCAGCAGTCAATGGAACAGCGAGGGAAACACCATATATTTT. The chain carries TRBV23-1 and TRBJ1-3, with D unclear. TRBV23-1 is marked as an open reading frame, function uncertain. The ends were cut back, 1 base at V and 4 bases at J, with 11 bases in the middle. This CDR3 spans 15 amino acids.

The chain employs TRBV6-5 and TRBJ1-2, with D maybe TRBD1 (5 bases). This CDR3 has 12 amino acids. Germline CDR1 and CDR2: MNHEY and SVGAGI. Trimming took 6 bases from V and 4 from J, leaving 9 bases between them. CDR3 amino acids: CASRDSSYGYTF. CDR3 DNA: TGTGCCAGCAGAGACAGCTCCTATGGCTACACCTTC.

The CDR3 loop is CASSQASGRNTEAFF. In nucleotides, the CDR3 is TGTGCCAGCAGCCAAGCCTCAGGGAGGAACACTGAAGCTTTCTTT. This chain uses TRBV3-1 (or the pseudogene TRBV3-2) with TRBJ1-1, with D perhaps TRBD1 (5 bases). CDR1 and CDR2 from the germline V gene are LGHDT and YNNKEL (reference sequence). The length of the CDR3 is 15 residues. The V and J ends lost 1 base and 1 base respectively, with 10 bases between them.

This sequence joins TRBV5-1 and TRBJ1-4; 9 positions match TRBD1. V was clipped by 4 bases and J by 4 bases; unmatched bases: 5. The length of the CDR3 is 15 residues. CDR1 is SGHRS and CDR2 is YFSETQ in the germline V gene. The CDR3 loop reads CASSLWTGVNEKLFF. The CDR3 nucleotides read TGCGCCAGCAGCCTATGGACAGGGGTTAATGAAAAACTGTTTTTT.

The rearrangement joins TRBV15 to TRBJ2-5; D is possibly TRBD2 (6 bases). There are 13 residues in the CDR3. The germline V and J ends were trimmed by 10 bases and 3 bases, with 15 bases remaining between them. Germline CDR1 is LNHNV and CDR2 is YYDKDF (reference sequence). The CDR3 sequence: CAIRRAGEETQYF. Written as DNA, the CDR3 is TGTGCCATCAGGAGGGCCGGCGAAGAGACCCAGTACTTC.

This clone was counted a single time. V gene TRBV7-3 combines with J gene TRBJ2-3; perhaps TRBD2 as D (5 bases). With 5 bases removed from V and 1 base from J, the gap between germline ends came to 10 bases. The V gene's germline CDR1 is SGHTA and CDR2 FQGTGA. The CDR3 consists of 14 residues. DNA of the CDR3: TGTGCCAGCAGCCGGGCAGCGGGCACAGATACGCAGTATTTT. It specifies CASSRAAGTDTQYF.

This chain connects TRBV12-5 to TRBJ1-3; D may be TRBD1 (5 bases). This CDR3 has 16 residues. V lost 3 bases and J lost 0, with 12 bases in between. CDR1 is LGHNT and CDR2 is FRNRAP in the germline V gene. CDR3 in amino acids: CASGFRQGDSGNTIYF. CDR3 coding DNA: TGTGCTAGTGGTTTCCGTCAGGGAGACTCTGGAAACACCATATATTTT.

Remarks on this clone: Other nucleotide sequences from this sample produce the same CDR3. The chain carries TRBV18 and TRBJ1-3, with D perhaps TRBD1 (5 bases). This CDR3 spans 15 amino acids. V was clipped by 0 bases and J by 4 bases, with 10 bases between them. Germline-derived CDR1 and CDR2 are KGHSH and LQKENI. CDR3 in DNA: TGTGCCAGCTCACCACCCGGGGCAACCGGAAACACCATATATTTT. Its protein is CASSPPGATGNTIYF. The full variable domain, its missing parts supplied by reference TRBV18 and TRBJ1-3, is NAGVMQNPRHLVRRRGQEARLRCSPMKGHSHVYWYRQLPEEGLKFMVYLQKENIIDESGMPKERFSAEFPKEGPSILRIQQVVRGDSAAYFCASSPPGATGNTIYFGEGSWLTVV.